What follows are 27 T cell receptor beta chains derived from one specimen sequenced in a study of blood T cell repertoires in COVID-19. Assay: immunoSEQ multiplex PCR; the TCRdb copy retains only in-frame clones and omits some. The data show roughly 310,000 clones, 90% seen once. Input material: PBMCs or T cells enriched from blood (not recorded which). The receptors derive from a man aged 60 to 75 who had recovered from COVID-19.

This rearrangement joins TRBV4-1 to TRBJ1-6; perhaps TRBD1 as D (6 bases). The CDR3 runs 16 residues. Trimming shortened V by 2 bases and J by 9 bases, and 17 bases separated the two germline ends. The germline gives CDR1 MGHRA, CDR2 YSYEKL. CDR3 nucleotide sequence: TGCGCCAGCAGCCAACCCCCTCAGGGAGGGGGTTCACCCCTCCACTTT. Translated: CASSQPPQGGGSPLHF.

The chain has TRBV9 and TRBJ2-7; TRBD2 matches 8 bases. The length of the CDR3 is 18 residues. CDR1 and CDR2 from the germline V gene are SGDLS and YYNGEE. Trimming at V came to 3 bases and at J to 1 base, leaving 15 bases not matched to a gene. For the CDR3, the DNA is TGTGCCAGCAGCGAAGGCACTAGCGGAGGGGTTAGGTCCTACGAGCAGTACTTC. Residues: CASSEGTSGGVRSYEQYF.

The chain has TRBV7-2 and TRBJ1-1, with 7 bases identical to TRBD1. V gave up 2 bases and J gave up 1 base; unmatched junction bases: 1. From germline, CDR1 is SGHTA and CDR2 FQGNSA. This CDR3 is built from 14 residues. CDR3 bases: TGTGCCAGCAGCTTAAGACAGGGGAACACTGAAGCTTTCTTT. Protein sequence: CASSLRQGNTEAFF.

This chain joins TRBV5-6 and TRBJ1-2; D gene ambiguous. Germline V gene lookup returns CDR1 SGHDT and CDR2 YYEEEE. The CDR3 spans 14 residues. Trimming stripped 0 bases from V and 5 bases from J, with 11 bases between. The CDR3 coding sequence is TGTGCCAGCAGCTTGGGCCCCGTTACATATGGCTACACCTTC. Encoded protein: CASSLGPVTYGYTF.

J is TRBJ1-5 and V is TRBV5-1, with TRBD1 identical over 9 bases. The CDR3 is made up of 15 amino acids. V was pared by 1 base and J by 6 bases, with 5 bases of the junction left unmatched. CDR1 is SGHRS, CDR2 YFSETQ, per germline. CDR3 protein: CASSLTGGQGQPQHF. As DNA, the CDR3 is TGCGCCAGCAGCTTGACAGGGGGCCAGGGTCAGCCCCAGCATTTT. The complete variable domain, with remaining parts taken from reference TRBV5-1 and TRBJ1-5, reads KAGVTQTPRYLIKTRGQQVTLSCSPISGHRSVSWYQQTPGQGLQFLFEYFSETQRNKGNFPGRFSGRQFSNSRSEMNVSTLELGDSALYLCASSLTGGQGQPQHFGDGTRLSIL.

This chain links TRBV15 with TRBJ1-6, with D unresolved. Trimming cost V 3 bases and J 7 bases, with 10 bases left between them. The germline V gene encodes CDR1 LNHNV and CDR2 YYDKDF (reference sequence). This CDR3 region has 14 residues. CDR3 nucleotides: TGTGCCACCAGCAGGTACAGCTTAAATTCACCCCTCCACTTT. Its translation is CATSRYSLNSPLHF.

The rearrangement joins TRBV7-9 to TRBJ1-1, with D hard to call. CDR1 and CDR2 from the germline V gene are SEHNR and FQNEAQ (reference sequence). Trimming stripped 4 bases from V and 3 bases from J, with 12 bases between. The CDR3 consists of 14 residues. For the CDR3, the DNA is TGTGCCAGCAGCTCCTTCACGCGGGACACTGAAGCTTTCTTT. This sequence encodes CASSSFTRDTEAFF.

This chain joins TRBV4-1 and TRBJ1-1, with D possibly being TRBD1 (5 bases). Germline V gene lookup returns CDR1 MGHRA and CDR2 YSYEKL. V was clipped by 3 bases and J by 5 bases, with 16 bases between them. CDR3 size: 15 residues. The CDR3 DNA follows: TGCGCCAGCAGCCATCCCCAGGAGGGGATGACTGAAGCTTTCTTT. It is translated as CASSHPQEGMTEAFF.

The chain joins TRBV13 to TRBJ1-2; 7 nucleotides align to TRBD1. With V trimmed by 2 bases and J by 4 bases, 1 base remained unmatched. The CDR3 is 13 residues long. Germline CDR1 PRHDT, CDR2 FYEKMQ (reference sequence). The CDR3 region has the DNA TGTGCCAGCAGCTTAACAGGGGCCTATGGCTACACCTTC. Translated: CASSLTGAYGYTF.

The chain recombines TRBV15 with TRBJ2-7, with 9 bases aligning to TRBD1. V shed 3 bases and J 1 base; nucleotides not matched to a gene: 1. CDR1 is LNHNV, CDR2 YYDKDF, per germline (reference sequence). The CDR3 covers 14 residues. CDR3 protein: CATSSDRGSYEQYF. Here the CDR3 DNA reads TGTGCCACCAGCAGTGACAGGGGGTCCTACGAGCAGTACTTC.

The chain joins TRBV2 to TRBJ2-7, with D possibly being TRBD1 (5 bases). V shed 3 bases and J shed 1 base, with 13 bases lying between them. Germline values: CDR1 SNHLY, CDR2 FYNNEI. The CDR3 has 15 amino acids. The CDR3, as DNA: TGTGCCAGCAGTGAGAAGGGGTTCCCATCCTACGAGCAGTACTTC. Translation gives CASSEKGFPSYEQYF.

The J gene is TRBJ2-1, the V gene TRBV2; 9 nucleotides align to TRBD2. This CDR3 has 14 residues. Germline V CDR1 and CDR2: SNHLY, FYNNEI. The junction had 6 bases not matched to a gene; V was cut back by 10 bases and J by 2 bases. DNA for the CDR3: TGTGCCACCGGGACTAGCATTCCCTACAATGAGCAGTTCTTC. Its protein is CATGTSIPYNEQFF.

This clone was recorded only once. J is TRBJ1-6 and V is TRBV12-3 or TRBV12-4; D is possibly TRBD1 (6 bases). The CDR3 extends over 13 amino acids. V was shortened by 10 bases and J by 1 base, with 8 bases between the two germline ends. The CDR3 coding sequence is TGTGCCACACAGGGTTCCTATAATTCACCCCTCCACTTT. As protein: CATQGSYNSPLHF.

The chain recombines TRBV24-1 with TRBJ2-3; TRBD2 matches 7 bases. Germline V lookup: CDR1 KGHDR, CDR2 SFDVKD. With 0 bases clipped from V and 2 bases from J, the junction kept 7 bases outside the gene matches. The CDR3 consists of 17 residues. Written as DNA, the CDR3 is TGTGCCACCAGTGATTTGGGGCGGGAGCTATACACAGATACGCAGTATTTT. It encodes CATSDLGRELYTDTQYF.

The chain employs TRBV19 and TRBJ1-2; 11 bases line up with TRBD1. CDR1 is LNHDA and CDR2 is SQIVND in the germline V gene (reference sequence). The ends lost 4 bases at V and 6 bases at J; junction bases unmatched: 10. The CDR3 runs to 16 residues. The CDR3 region is CASSRQVGTGGNGYTF. CDR3 DNA: TGTGCCAGTAGTAGGCAAGTTGGGACAGGGGGAAATGGCTACACCTTC.

This chain joins TRBV12-3 or TRBV12-4 and TRBJ2-7; 8 nucleotides align to TRBD2. The CDR3 runs to 13 residues. Losses at the gene ends were 5 bases for V and 7 bases for J; bases not matched to a gene: 7. CDR3 in amino acids: CASSTFRGGEQYF. CDR3 coding DNA: TGTGCCAGCAGTACTTTTCGGGGGGGAGAGCAGTACTTC.

This chain joins TRBV12-3 or TRBV12-4 and TRBJ2-7; possibly TRBD1 for D (6 bases). Trimming took off 7 bases at V and 6 bases at J, with 16 bases between the two ends. This CDR3 is 13 amino acids long. The CDR3, as DNA: TGTGCCAGCACCCGGACTGTACAGGGCGAGCAGTACTTC. Protein product: CASTRTVQGEQYF.

The genes are TRBV5-1 and TRBJ2-2; 9 nucleotides line up with TRBD2. The V segment lost 0 bases and the J segment 5 bases; nucleotides outside the gene matches: 5. The CDR3 is 16 amino acids. Germline CDR1 SGHRS, CDR2 YFSETQ. The CDR3 coding sequence is TGCGCCAGCAGCTTGGTTGGTAGCGGGAGAACCGGGGAGCTGTTTTTT. It codes for CASSLVGSGRTGELFF.

This chain joins TRBV14 and TRBJ2-2; a possible D gene is TRBD1 (5 bases). V lost 6 bases and J lost 3, with 11 bases in between. The CDR3 covers 14 residues. Per germline, CDR1 SGHDN and CDR2 FVKESK. CDR3 nucleotide sequence: TGTGCCAGCAGGTCTGACAGATACACCGGGGAGCTGTTTTTT. This gives the protein CASRSDRYTGELFF.

This chain connects TRBV12-3 or TRBV12-4 to TRBJ1-1; maybe TRBD1 (5 bases). The V and J ends lost 3 bases and 3 bases respectively, with 8 bases between them. The CDR3 runs to 13 residues. As DNA, the CDR3 is TGTGCCAGCAGTTTCAGGGATTACACTGAAGCTTTCTTT. Residues: CASSFRDYTEAFF.

This clone has a count of ten or more. The chain has TRBV19 and TRBJ1-6, with TRBD1 matching 8 bases. V shed 6 bases, J shed 9 bases, and the junction held 19 bases outside the gene matches. CDR3 size: 18 residues. Germline CDR1 reads LNHDA; CDR2 reads SQIVND (reference sequence). Written as DNA, the CDR3 is TGTGCCAGTAGGGACGACCGTGGACAGGGAGGTTTGATTTCACCCCTCCACTTT. Protein: CASRDDRGQGGLISPLHF.

This rearrangement joins TRBV18 to TRBJ2-1, with 8 bases lining up with TRBD2. V was clipped by 4 bases and J by 2 bases; unmatched bases: 4. The length of the CDR3 is 15 residues. Per germline, CDR1 KGHSH and CDR2 LQKENI. CDR3 amino acids: CASSLGTSAYNEQFF. The CDR3 DNA sequence: TGTGCCAGCTCACTCGGGACTAGTGCCTACAATGAGCAGTTCTTC.

The genes are TRBV19 and TRBJ1-5; D gene ambiguous. The CDR3 runs to 13 residues. Per the germline V gene, CDR1 is LNHDA and CDR2 is SQIVND (reference sequence). The ends were cut back, 6 bases at V and 6 bases at J, with 12 bases in the middle. CDR3 protein: CASRATRGQPQHF. Here the CDR3 DNA reads TGTGCCAGTAGAGCTACTCGGGGTCAGCCCCAGCATTTT.

The chain couples TRBV28 to TRBJ2-5; 8 bases are a match to TRBD1. CDR3 length equals 13 residues. V lost 8 bases and J lost 2; bases outside the gene matches: 4. The V gene's germline CDR1 is MDHEN and CDR2 SYDVKM. This chain's CDR3 is CASVRGQQETQYF. The CDR3 DNA sequence: TGTGCCAGCGTCAGGGGGCAGCAAGAGACCCAGTACTTC.

The chain recombines TRBV5-1 with TRBJ2-3; 7 bases are shared with TRBD2. The length of the CDR3 is 17 residues. V dropped 0 bases and J dropped 1; count of bases not matched to a gene: 8. Germline V gene sequence: CDR1 SGHRS, CDR2 YFSETQ. The CDR3 DNA reads as TGCGCCAGCAGCTTGGCCCGATGGGAGGGCCGCACAGATACGCAGTATTTT. This codes for CASSLARWEGRTDTQYF.

The V gene is TRBV6-5, the J gene TRBJ1-2; possible D gene TRBD1, 5 bases. Trimming removed 10 bases from V and 1 base from J, with 19 bases in between. The CDR3 covers 15 residues. Germline V gives CDR1 MNHEY, CDR2 SVGAGI. The CDR3 DNA is TGTGCCACCTGTACTGGGCAGGGATTTAACTATGGCTACACCTTC. This translates into CATCTGQGFNYGYTF.

The chain is built from TRBV4-1 and TRBJ1-1, with 10 positions matching TRBD1. Looked up from germline, CDR1 is MGHRA and CDR2 is YSYEKL. With 4 bases clipped from V and 4 bases from J, the junction kept 21 bases outside the gene matches. CDR3 length equals 20 residues. DNA for the CDR3: TGCGCCAGCAGCCGGGCTAAGGGCAGTGACAGGGGGCGCGAGGGCACTGAAGCTTTCTTT. This encodes CASSRAKGSDRGREGTEAFF.